The entry below describes one TCR beta chain. Its specificity is unknown. The data belong to a study of CD8 T cells in ankylosing spondylitis. Study results and caveats: There was reportedly significant enrichment of clones that were disease-linked in matched ankylosing spondylitis synovial fluid. Among TCR beta sequences, a motif of under ten highly homologous variants appeared characteristic of ankylosing spondylitis blood. Clones linked with disease were CD8+ and fairly uncommon in the peripheral blood. Previously reported in reactive arthritis synovial fluid and blood were some of the motif variants.

TCRdb recomputed calls from the 5' RACE reads with MiXCR, one row per CDR3 protein. This repertoire shows tens of thousands of distinct CDR3 sequences, 6% to 8% found once; its top ten account for approximately 5%. CDR3 length equals 13 residues. V lost 3 bases and J lost 4; bases outside the gene matches: 3. Germline lookup yields CDR1 DFQATT and CDR2 SNEGSKA (reference sequence). The sample consisted of synovial fluid, either unsorted or a sorted T cell fraction (not recorded which). The receptor was derived from a male donor with ankylosing spondylitis. This sequence joins TRBV20-1 and TRBJ1-2, with 9 nucleotides matching TRBD1. The CDR3, as DNA: TGCAGTGCTAGGTTGGGACAGGGCTATGGCTACACCTTC. Translated: CSARLGQGYGYTF.